A single sample gave rise to the 18 T cell receptor beta chains below, sequenced in a study of T cell responses to AZD1222 COVID-19 vaccine. Repertoires were generated with immunoSEQ multiplex PCR, while TCRdb's copy carries only in-frame clones and drops some. The sample has some 150,000 clones, 88% seen once. This specimen was peripheral blood, taken on day 0 of AZD1222 vaccination. The source of these receptors is an adult in good health.

The chain employs TRBV2 and TRBJ2-5; D is undetermined. Trimming pared 8 bases from V and 2 bases from J, leaving 9 bases between. Germline V lookup: CDR1 SNHLY, CDR2 FYNNEI. The CDR3 totals 12 residues. The CDR3 DNA reads as TGTGCCAGCCCTGGGCGGCAAGAGACCCAGTACTTC. Translation gives CASPGRQETQYF.

The V call is TRBV19, the J call TRBJ2-6; D unclear. The CDR3 totals 15 residues. Trimming stripped 6 bases from V and 1 base from J, with 10 bases between. The germline gives CDR1 LNHDA, CDR2 SQIVND (reference sequence). CDR3 protein: CASSSKTSGANVLTF. In nucleotides, the CDR3 is TGTGCCAGTAGCTCTAAAACTTCTGGGGCCAACGTCCTGACTTTC.

The chain couples TRBV19 to TRBJ1-2; D not certain. The length of the CDR3 is 13 residues. V was clipped by 2 bases and J by 8 bases, with 12 bases between them. Germline loops: CDR1 LNHDA, CDR2 SQIVND (reference sequence). The CDR3 loop reads CASSIRPVYGYTF. In nucleotides, the CDR3 is TGTGCCAGTAGTATAAGACCGGTCTACGGCTACACCTTC.

This chain connects TRBV5-1 to TRBJ1-1, with a tentative D call TRBD1 (6 bases). The CDR3 loop spans 14 amino acids. V shed 7 bases and J shed 1 base, with 14 bases lying between them. Germline V gene sequence: CDR1 SGHRS, CDR2 YFSETQ. This CDR3 is CASFQTGPNTEAFF. The CDR3 DNA reads TGCGCCAGCTTCCAGACAGGACCGAACACTGAAGCTTTCTTT.

V usage is TRBV10-3 and J usage is TRBJ2-2; D ambiguous. CDR1 and CDR2 (germline): ENHRY, SYGVKD. The CDR3 covers 14 residues. The V gene lost 11 bases and the J gene lost 4 bases, with 17 bases spanning the gap. The CDR3 nucleotides are TGTGCCGTACGTCCAGGCGTGAGCACCGGGGAGCTGTTTTTT. It yields the protein CAVRPGVSTGELFF.

This sequence joins TRBV5-1 and TRBJ1-1; D is unclear. This CDR3 spans 12 amino acids. CDR1 and CDR2 from the germline V gene are SGHRS and YFSETQ. V shed 5 bases and J shed 6 bases, with 11 bases lying between them. CDR3 amino acids: CASRESSPEAFF. In DNA, the CDR3 is TGCGCCAGCAGAGAAAGTAGCCCTGAAGCTTTCTTT.

The chain links TRBV19 to TRBJ2-2, with D perhaps matching TRBD1 (6 bases). Germline V gene sequence: CDR1 LNHDA, CDR2 SQIVND (reference sequence). V gave up 11 bases and J gave up 13 bases, with 23 bases separating them. The CDR3 extends over 13 amino acids. CDR3 coding DNA: TGTGCCGTCTCCCAGGGGAAGTCGACGGGGCTGTTTTTT. Protein product: CAVSQGKSTGLFF.

The chain uses TRBV18 and TRBJ2-3, with a tentative D call TRBD1 (5 bases). CDR1 is KGHSH and CDR2 is LQKENI in the germline V gene. This CDR3 contains 16 residues. V lost 4 bases to trimming and J lost 2 bases, with 16 bases between them. CDR3 residues: CASSLRMRQTTDTQYF. The CDR3 DNA follows: TGTGCCAGCTCACTTAGGATGAGACAGACCACAGATACGCAGTATTTT.

V and J are TRBV7-6 and TRBJ2-5; TRBD2 aligns across 13 bases. CDR1 and CDR2 from the germline V gene are SGHVS and FNYEAQ. This CDR3 has 18 amino acids. Trimming cost V 1 base and J 0 bases; bases outside gene matches: 5. The CDR3 bases are TGTGCCAGCAGCTTAGTACTAGCGGGAGGGCTTAACCAAGAGACCCAGTACTTC. Translating gives CASSLVLAGGLNQETQYF.

This rearrangement joins TRBV6-1 to TRBJ1-6; D remains unclear. The CDR3 is 15 amino acids. Trimming pared 2 bases from V and 9 bases from J, leaving 14 bases between. The V gene's germline CDR1 is MNHNS and CDR2 SASEGT. The CDR3 here is CASSERELRGSPLHF. CDR3 coding DNA: TGTGCCAGCAGTGAACGTGAGTTACGCGGTTCACCCCTCCACTTT.

This clone was seen a few times. This rearrangement joins TRBV6-5 to TRBJ1-6; 9 bases agree with TRBD1. The CDR3 runs 13 residues. Germline-derived CDR1 and CDR2 are MNHEY and SVGAGI. V shed 6 bases, J shed 10 bases, and the junction held 4 bases outside the gene matches. CDR3 loop: CASRGQGGSPLHF. The CDR3 DNA sequence: TGTGCCAGCAGGGGACAGGGAGGGTCACCCCTCCACTTT.

The chain joins TRBV10-3 to TRBJ1-5; the D gene is possibly TRBD1 (5 bases). With 3 bases removed from V and 2 bases from J, the gap between germline ends came to 11 bases. CDR1 and CDR2 (germline): ENHRY, SYGVKD. This CDR3 is built from 15 residues. CDR3: CAISDMGRRNQPQHF. CDR3 coding DNA: TGTGCCATCAGTGATATGGGGCGTCGCAATCAGCCCCAGCATTTT.

The rearrangement joins TRBV30 to TRBJ2-3; TRBD1 matches at 7 bases. Trimming took 4 bases from V and 1 from J; bases not matched to a gene: 5. This CDR3 contains 14 residues. CDR1 GTSNPN and CDR2 SVGIG come from the germline V gene (reference sequence). CDR3 protein: CAWNRQGGTDTQYF. CDR3 sequence (DNA): TGTGCCTGGAACAGACAGGGTGGCACAGATACGCAGTATTTT.

This clone was seen only once. The chain uses TRBV6-5 and TRBJ2-7; maybe TRBD2 (5 bases). The CDR3 length is 15 residues. Germline CDR1 is MNHEY and CDR2 is SVGAGI. Trimming cost V 6 bases and J 4 bases, with 19 bases left between them. CDR3 sequence (DNA): TGTGCCAGCAGCCACCCCCTAGCAGGTGGTTACGAGCAGTACTTC. It codes for CASSHPLAGGYEQYF.

The chain couples TRBV19 to TRBJ1-4; 11 bases match TRBD1. Germline CDR1 and CDR2: LNHDA and SQIVND (reference sequence). The CDR3 has 15 amino acids. With V trimmed by 5 bases and J by 5 bases, 4 bases remained unmatched. This CDR3 reads CASSWTGGENEKLFF. The CDR3 coding sequence is TGTGCCAGTAGTTGGACAGGGGGCGAGAATGAAAAACTGTTTTTT. The full variable domain, its missing parts supplied by reference TRBV19 and TRBJ1-4, is DGGITQSPKYLFRKEGQNVTLSCEQNLNHDAMYWYRQDPGQGLRLIYYSQIVNDFQKGDIAEGYSVSREKKESFPLTVTSAQKNPTAFYLCASSWTGGENEKLFFGSGTQLSVL.

This clone occurred once. The V call is TRBV9, the J call TRBJ1-3; D is unresolved. The CDR3 loop spans 15 amino acids. Trimming left V 0 bases short and J 0 bases short, with 7 bases between. Germline loops: CDR1 SGDLS, CDR2 YYNGEE. The CDR3, as DNA: TGTGCCAGCAGCGTAGTGTCAGGCTCTGGAAACACCATATATTTT. It specifies CASSVVSGSGNTIYF.

The DNA for the CDR3 is TGTGCCACCAGTGAGGACCCCTATAGCAATCAGCCCCAGCATTTT. It yields the protein CATSEDPYSNQPQHF. The chain recombines TRBV24-1 with TRBJ1-5, with D hard to call. The CDR3 totals 15 residues. Germline values: CDR1 KGHDR, CDR2 SFDVKD. With 4 bases removed from V and 0 bases from J, the gap between germline ends came to 9 bases.

This clone has a single count. This chain connects TRBV10-3 to TRBJ1-2; possibly TRBD1 for D (5 bases). Germline values: CDR1 ENHRY, CDR2 SYGVKD. V was cut by 2 bases and J by 4 bases, with 11 bases left in between. The CDR3 has 14 residues. The CDR3 bases are TGTGCCATCAGTGAGGACGCGGGGGTCTATGGCTACACCTTC. Its translation is CAISEDAGVYGYTF.